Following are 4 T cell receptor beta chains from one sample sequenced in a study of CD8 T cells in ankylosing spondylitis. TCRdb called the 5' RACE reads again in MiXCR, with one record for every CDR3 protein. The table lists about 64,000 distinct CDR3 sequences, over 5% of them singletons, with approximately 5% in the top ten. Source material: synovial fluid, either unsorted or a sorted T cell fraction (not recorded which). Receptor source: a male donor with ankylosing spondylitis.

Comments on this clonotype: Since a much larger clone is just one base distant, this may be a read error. The CDR3 reads CSVDGGQETQYF. The DNA for the CDR3 is TGCAGCGTTGACGGGGGGCAAGAGACCCAGTACTTC. This chain joins TRBV29-1 and TRBJ2-5; the match to TRBD2 covers 7 bases. V trimming: 3 bases; J trimming: 2 bases; junction bases outside the gene matches: 0. The CDR3 has 12 residues. Germline V CDR1 and CDR2: SQVTM, ANQGSEA. Filled out from reference TRBV29-1 and TRBJ2-5, the complete variable domain reads SAVISQKPSRDICQRGTSLTIQCQVDSQVTMMFWYRQQPGQSLTLIATANQGSEATYESGFVIDKFPISRPNLTFSTLTVSNMSPEDSSIYLCSVDGGQETQYFGPGTRLLVL.

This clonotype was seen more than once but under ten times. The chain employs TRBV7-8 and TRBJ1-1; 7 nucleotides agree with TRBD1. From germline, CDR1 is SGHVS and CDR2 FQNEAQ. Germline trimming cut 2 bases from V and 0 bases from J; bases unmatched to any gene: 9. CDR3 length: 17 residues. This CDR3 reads CASSLRTGRLMNTEAFF. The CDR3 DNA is TGTGCCAGCAGCTTAAGGACAGGACGATTAATGAACACTGAAGCTTTCTTT.

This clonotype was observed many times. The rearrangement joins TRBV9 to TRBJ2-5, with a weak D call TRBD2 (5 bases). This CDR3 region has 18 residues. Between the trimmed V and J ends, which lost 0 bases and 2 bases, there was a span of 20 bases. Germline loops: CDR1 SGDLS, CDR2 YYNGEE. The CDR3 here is CASSVDPPGFGLQETQYF. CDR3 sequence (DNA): TGTGCCAGCAGCGTAGACCCCCCGGGGTTCGGCCTTCAAGAGACCCAGTACTTC.

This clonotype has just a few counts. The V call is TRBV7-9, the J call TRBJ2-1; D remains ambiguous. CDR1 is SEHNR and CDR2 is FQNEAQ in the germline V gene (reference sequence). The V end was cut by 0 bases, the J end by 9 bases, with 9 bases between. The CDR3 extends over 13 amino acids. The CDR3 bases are TGTGCCAGCAGCTTAGCGGAATGGGGTGAGCAGTTCTTC. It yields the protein CASSLAEWGEQFF.